This note documents a single T cell receptor beta chain sequence. The antigen is undetermined. The beta constant-region primer was an equimolar mix of two oligonucleotides covering TRBC1 and TRBC2. Ligated cDNA was amplified by four rounds of PCR with nested alpha and beta constant-region primers and SP2. TCRdb re-derived calls from the UMI-ligation and nested PCR reads in MiXCR, one entry per CDR3 protein. The sample consists of over 130,000 distinct CDR3 sequences, more than 15% of them appearing once. The sample is drawn from a study of naive and memory T cell subsets. Study-level results: The power law exponent of TCR abundance differed between naive and memory cells. Especially in CD8 cells, naive repertoires contained a few larger clonotypes, possibly CD45RA-re-expressing memory cells.

The CDR3 length is 17 residues. V shed 4 bases and J 3 bases; nucleotides not matched to a gene: 6. Germline values: CDR1 SEHNR, CDR2 FQNEAQ (reference sequence). Sample: naive CD8+ T cells from blood. The TCR sequence derives from a human donor in good health. The rearrangement links TRBV7-9 to TRBJ2-1, with TRBD2 matching 13 bases. Here the CDR3 DNA reads TGTGCCAGCAGCTCACCGGGACTAGCGGGAATCTACAATGAGCAGTTCTTC. It encodes CASSSPGLAGIYNEQFF.